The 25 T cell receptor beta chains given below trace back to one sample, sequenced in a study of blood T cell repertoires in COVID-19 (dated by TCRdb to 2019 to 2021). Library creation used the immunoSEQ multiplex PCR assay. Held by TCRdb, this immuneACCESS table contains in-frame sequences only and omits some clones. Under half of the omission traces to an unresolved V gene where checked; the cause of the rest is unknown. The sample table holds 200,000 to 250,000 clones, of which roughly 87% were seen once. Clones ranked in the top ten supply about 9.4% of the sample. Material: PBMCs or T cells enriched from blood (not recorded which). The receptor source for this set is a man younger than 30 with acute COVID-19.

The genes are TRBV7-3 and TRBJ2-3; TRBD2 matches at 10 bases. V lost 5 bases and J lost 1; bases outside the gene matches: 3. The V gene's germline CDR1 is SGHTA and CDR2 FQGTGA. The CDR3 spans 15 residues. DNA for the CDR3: TGTGCCAGCAGCACTCTAGCGGGAGGCACAGATACGCAGTATTTT. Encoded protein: CASSTLAGGTDTQYF.

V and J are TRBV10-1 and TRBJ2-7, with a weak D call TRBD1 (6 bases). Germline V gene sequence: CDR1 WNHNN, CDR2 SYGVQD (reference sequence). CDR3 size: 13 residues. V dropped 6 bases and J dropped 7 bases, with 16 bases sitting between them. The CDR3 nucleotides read TGCGCCAGCAGCCAGGCAGGGGCGTCTGAGCAGTACTTC. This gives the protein CASSQAGASEQYF.

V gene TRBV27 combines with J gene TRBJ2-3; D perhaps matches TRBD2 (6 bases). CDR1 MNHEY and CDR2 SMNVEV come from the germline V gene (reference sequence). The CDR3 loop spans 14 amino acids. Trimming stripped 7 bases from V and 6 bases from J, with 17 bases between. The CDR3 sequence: CASTFLTSRDTQYF. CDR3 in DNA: TGTGCCAGCACCTTCCTTACTAGCAGGGATACGCAGTATTTT.

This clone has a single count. The DNA of the CDR3 is TGTGCCAGCAGTTTCCCACTGGCGGGAGGCTCAGATACGCAGTATTTT. It is translated as CASSFPLAGGSDTQYF. The genes are TRBV28 and TRBJ2-3; 8 bases align to TRBD2. J was trimmed by 4 bases and V by 3 bases; bases with no gene match: 9. CDR1 is MDHEN, CDR2 SYDVKM, per germline. This CDR3 region has 16 residues. Based on the CDR3 plus reference TRBV28 and TRBJ2-3, the full variable domain is DVKVTQSSRYLVKRTGEKVFLECVQDMDHENMFWYRQDPGLGLRLIYFSYDVKMKEKGDIPEGYSVSREKKERFSLILESASTNQTSMYLCASSFPLAGGSDTQYFGPGTRLTVL.

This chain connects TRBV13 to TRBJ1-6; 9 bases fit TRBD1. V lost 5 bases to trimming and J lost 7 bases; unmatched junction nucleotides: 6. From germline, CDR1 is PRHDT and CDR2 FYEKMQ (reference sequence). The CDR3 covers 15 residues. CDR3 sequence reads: CASSGGQGRNSPLHF. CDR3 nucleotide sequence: TGTGCCAGCAGCGGGGGACAGGGTAGGAATTCACCCCTCCACTTT.

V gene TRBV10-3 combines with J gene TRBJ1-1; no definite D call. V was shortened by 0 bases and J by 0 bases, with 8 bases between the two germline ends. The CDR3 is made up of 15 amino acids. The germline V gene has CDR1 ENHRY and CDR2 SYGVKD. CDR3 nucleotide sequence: TGTGCCATCAGTGAGTCGTCAGAGGTGAACACTGAAGCTTTCTTT. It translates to CAISESSEVNTEAFF.

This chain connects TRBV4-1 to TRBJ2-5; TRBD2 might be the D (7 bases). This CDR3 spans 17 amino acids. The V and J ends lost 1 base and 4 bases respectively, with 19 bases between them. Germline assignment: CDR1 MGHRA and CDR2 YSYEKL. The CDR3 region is CASSQGRGGGLRETQYF. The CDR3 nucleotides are TGCGCCAGCAGCCAAGGACGGGGAGGGGGTCTTCGAGAGACCCAGTACTTC.

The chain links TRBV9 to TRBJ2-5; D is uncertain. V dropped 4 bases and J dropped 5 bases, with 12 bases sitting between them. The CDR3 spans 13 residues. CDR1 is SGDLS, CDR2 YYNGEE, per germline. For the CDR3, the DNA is TGTGCCAGCAGCCCAACAACGGAGGAGACCCAGTACTTC. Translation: CASSPTTEETQYF.

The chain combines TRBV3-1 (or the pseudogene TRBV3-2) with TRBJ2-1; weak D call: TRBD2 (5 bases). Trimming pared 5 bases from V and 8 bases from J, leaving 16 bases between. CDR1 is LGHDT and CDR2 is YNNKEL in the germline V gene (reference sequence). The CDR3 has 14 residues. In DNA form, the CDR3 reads TGTGCCAGCAGCGGGCTTGGGAGTCGAGATGAGCAGTTCTTC. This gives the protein CASSGLGSRDEQFF.

The CDR3 reads CASSLDRANEQYF. CDR3 sequence (DNA): TGTGCCAGCAGTTTAGACAGGGCAAACGAGCAGTACTTC. The V and J genes are TRBV12-3 or TRBV12-4 and TRBJ2-7; perhaps TRBD1 as D (6 bases). The CDR3 runs 13 residues. The V end lost 1 base, the J end lost 5 bases, and 9 bases lay between the germline ends.

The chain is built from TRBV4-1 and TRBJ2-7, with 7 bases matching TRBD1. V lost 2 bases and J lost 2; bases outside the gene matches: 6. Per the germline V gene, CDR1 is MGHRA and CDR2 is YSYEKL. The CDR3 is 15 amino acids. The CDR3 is CASSQPTGSTYEQYF. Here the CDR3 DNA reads TGCGCCAGCAGCCAACCGACAGGGTCTACCTACGAGCAGTACTTC.

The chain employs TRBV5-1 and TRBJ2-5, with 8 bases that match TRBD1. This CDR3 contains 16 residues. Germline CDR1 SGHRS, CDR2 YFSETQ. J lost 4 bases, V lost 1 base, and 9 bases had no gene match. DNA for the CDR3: TGCGCCAGCAGCTTGCGGTGGGGCACAGGGGGAGAGACCCAGTACTTC. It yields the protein CASSLRWGTGGETQYF.

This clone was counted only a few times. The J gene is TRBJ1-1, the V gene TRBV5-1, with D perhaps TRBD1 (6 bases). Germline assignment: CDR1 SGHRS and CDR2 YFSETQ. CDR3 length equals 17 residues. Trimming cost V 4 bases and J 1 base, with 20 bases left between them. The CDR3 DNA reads TGCGCCAGCAGCCACAGTGGGGGGGCGCGGAGGAACACTGAAGCTTTCTTT. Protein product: CASSHSGGARRNTEAFF.

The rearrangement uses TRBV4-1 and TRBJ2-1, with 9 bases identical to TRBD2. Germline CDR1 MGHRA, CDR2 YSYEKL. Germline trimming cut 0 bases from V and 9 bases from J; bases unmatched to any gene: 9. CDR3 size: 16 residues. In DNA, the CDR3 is TGCGCCAGCAGCCAAGAGGAAGCGGGAGGAGTGGGTGAGCAGTTCTTC. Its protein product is CASSQEEAGGVGEQFF.

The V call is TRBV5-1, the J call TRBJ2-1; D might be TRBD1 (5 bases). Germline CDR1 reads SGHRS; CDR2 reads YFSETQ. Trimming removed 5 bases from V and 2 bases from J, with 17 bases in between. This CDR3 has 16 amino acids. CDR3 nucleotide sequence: TGCGCCAGCAGTTGGACCCCAAGGGGAACCTACAATGAGCAGTTCTTC. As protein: CASSWTPRGTYNEQFF. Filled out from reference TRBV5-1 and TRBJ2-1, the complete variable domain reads KAGVTQTPRYLIKTRGQQVTLSCSPISGHRSVSWYQQTPGQGLQFLFEYFSETQRNKGNFPGRFSGRQFSNSRSEMNVSTLELGDSALYLCASSWTPRGTYNEQFFGPGTRLTVL.

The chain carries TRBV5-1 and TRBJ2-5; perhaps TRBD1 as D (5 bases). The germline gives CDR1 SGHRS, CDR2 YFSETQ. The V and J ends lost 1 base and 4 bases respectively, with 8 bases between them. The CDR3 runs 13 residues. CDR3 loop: CASSLSTVETQYF. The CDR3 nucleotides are TGCGCCAGCAGCTTGTCGACAGTAGAGACCCAGTACTTC.

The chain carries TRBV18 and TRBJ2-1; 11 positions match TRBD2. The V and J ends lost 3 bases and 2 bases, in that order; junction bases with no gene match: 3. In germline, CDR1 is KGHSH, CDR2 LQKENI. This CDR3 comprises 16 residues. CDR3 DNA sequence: TGTGCCAGCTCACCCCGACTAGCGGGGCCCTACAATGAGCAGTTCTTC. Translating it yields CASSPRLAGPYNEQFF.

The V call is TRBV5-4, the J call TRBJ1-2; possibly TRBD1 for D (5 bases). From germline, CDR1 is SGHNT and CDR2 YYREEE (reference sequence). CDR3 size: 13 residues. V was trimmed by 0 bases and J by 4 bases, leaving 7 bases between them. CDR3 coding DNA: TGTGCCAGCAGCTTGGTGGGGGGCTATGGCTACACCTTC. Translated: CASSLVGGYGYTF.

In DNA form, the CDR3 reads TGTGCCAGCAGCTTAGGCGGGACGGAGAACACTGAAGCTTTCTTT. It yields the protein CASSLGGTENTEAFF. The rearrangement joins TRBV7-9 to TRBJ1-1, with D possibly being TRBD1 (5 bases). With 1 base removed from V and 1 base from J, the gap between germline ends came to 10 bases. CDR1 is SEHNR and CDR2 is FQNEAQ in the germline V gene (reference sequence). This CDR3 spans 15 amino acids.

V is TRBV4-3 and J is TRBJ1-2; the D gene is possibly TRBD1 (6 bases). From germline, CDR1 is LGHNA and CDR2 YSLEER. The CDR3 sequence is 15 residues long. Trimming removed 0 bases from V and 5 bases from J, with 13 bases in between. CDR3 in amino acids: CASSQDRGSRYGYTF. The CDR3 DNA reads TGCGCCAGCAGCCAAGATAGGGGGAGTAGGTATGGCTACACCTTC.

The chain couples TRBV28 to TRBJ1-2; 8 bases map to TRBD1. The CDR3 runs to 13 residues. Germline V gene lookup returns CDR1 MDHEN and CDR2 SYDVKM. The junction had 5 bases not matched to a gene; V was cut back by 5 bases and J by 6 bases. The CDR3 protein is CASSTGQGDGYTF. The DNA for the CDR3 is TGTGCCAGCAGTACCGGACAGGGAGATGGCTACACCTTC.

The DNA of the CDR3 is TGCGCCAGCAGCTCCAGTCAGGGTGGAAACCCAGATACGCAGTATTTT. Protein product: CASSSSQGGNPDTQYF. The chain links TRBV4-1 to TRBJ2-3, with a weak D call TRBD1 (5 bases). Looked up from germline, CDR1 is MGHRA and CDR2 is YSYEKL. The CDR3 has 16 residues. The V gene lost 5 bases and the J gene lost 4 bases, with 19 bases spanning the gap.

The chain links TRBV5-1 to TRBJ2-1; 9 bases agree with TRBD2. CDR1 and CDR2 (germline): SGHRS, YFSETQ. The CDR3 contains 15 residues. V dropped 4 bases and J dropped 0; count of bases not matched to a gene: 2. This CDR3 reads CASSLSGSSYNEQFF. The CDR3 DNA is TGCGCCAGCAGCCTTAGCGGGAGCTCCTACAATGAGCAGTTCTTC. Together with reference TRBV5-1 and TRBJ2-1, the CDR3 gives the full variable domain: KAGVTQTPRYLIKTRGQQVTLSCSPISGHRSVSWYQQTPGQGLQFLFEYFSETQRNKGNFPGRFSGRQFSNSRSEMNVSTLELGDSALYLCASSLSGSSYNEQFFGPGTRLTVL.

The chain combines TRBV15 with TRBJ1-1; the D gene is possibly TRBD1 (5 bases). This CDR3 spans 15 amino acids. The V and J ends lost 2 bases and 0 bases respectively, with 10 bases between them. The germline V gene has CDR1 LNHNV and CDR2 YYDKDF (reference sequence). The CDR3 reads CATSRTDRMNTEAFF. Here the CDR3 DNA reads TGTGCCACCAGCAGAACAGACAGAATGAACACTGAAGCTTTCTTT.

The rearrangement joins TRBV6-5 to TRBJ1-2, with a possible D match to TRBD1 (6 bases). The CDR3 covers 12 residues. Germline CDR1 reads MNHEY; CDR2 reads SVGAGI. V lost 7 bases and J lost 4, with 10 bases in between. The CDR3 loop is CASMTGPYGYTF. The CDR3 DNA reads TGTGCCAGCATGACAGGACCCTATGGCTACACCTTC.